Listed below are T cell receptor beta chains from one sample, sequenced in a study of CD8+ T cells in alopecia areata. The protocol was immunoSEQ multiplex PCR, while the TCRdb copy is restricted to in-frame clones and leaves out a portion. The sample lists about 130,000 clones; 45% to 50% were seen once. This specimen was CD8+ T cells sorted from blood, taken at week 0. The receptors were sampled from a human donor with alopecia areata. Both conserved end residues are part of each CDR3. The order of the fields is clone size, J gene, V gene, D gene, CDR3 protein, CDR3 DNA. A D gene is named only where the DNA matches it firmly. Clone size is given for some rows only: seen once, a few or many times, or a class if the clone is expanded.

>-|TRBJ1-5|TRBV7-9|-
CASSPPGQPGPQHF
TGTGCCAGCAGCCCACCGGGGCAGCCTGGGCCCCAGCATTTT
>-|TRBJ1-1|TRBV23-1|-
CASSQSVGYPNTEAFF
TGCGCCAGCAGTCAATCGGTAGGCTACCCGAACACTGAAGCTTTCTTT
>-|TRBJ2-1|TRBV2|TRBD2
CASSELVSGLSSYNEQFF
TGTGCCAGCAGTGAATTGGTTAGCGGGCTTAGCTCCTACAATGAGCAGTTCTTC
>-|TRBJ2-5|TRBV30|TRBD2
CAWSVRGGAETQYF
TGTGCCTGGAGTGTACGCGGGGGGGCAGAGACCCAGTACTTC
>-|TRBJ2-3|TRBV29-1|-
CSVETMQDQEVTDTQYF
TGCAGCGTTGAAACCATGCAGGATCAGGAGGTTACAGATACGCAGTATTTT
>-|TRBJ2-7|TRBV27|-
CASSIPPRDGAYEQYF
TGTGCCAGCAGTATTCCCCCCCGGGACGGGGCCTACGAGCAGTACTTC
>many|TRBJ2-3|TRBV6-1|TRBD2
CASSELAGGPDTQYF
TGTGCCAGCAGTGAACTAGCGGGGGGGCCAGATACGCAGTATTTT
>few|TRBJ2-3|TRBV7-9|-
CASSLGEASTDTQYF
TGTGCCAGCAGCTTAGGGGAGGCCAGCACAGATACGCAGTATTTT
>-|TRBJ1-1|TRBV5-6|-
CASSLRTDLEAFF
TGTGCCAGCAGCTTACGGACAGATCTCGAAGCTTTCTTT
>-|TRBJ1-1|TRBV27|-
CASSLSRVAFF
TGTGCCAGCAGTTTATCGAGAGTAGCTTTCTTT
>few|TRBJ2-3|TRBV4-1|-
CASSQDRSGAPDTQYF
TGCGCCAGCAGCCAAGACCGCTCGGGGGCCCCAGATACGCAGTATTTT
>-|TRBJ2-1|TRBV19|-
CASRQDSLDNEQFF
TGTGCCAGTAGGCAGGACAGTTTGGACAATGAGCAGTTCTTC
>-|TRBJ2-2|TRBV4-1|-
CASSPLTTGELFF
TGCGCCAGCAGCCCCCTGACAACCGGGGAGCTGTTTTTT
>many|TRBJ1-4|TRBV15|TRBD1
CATSAGQENEKLFF
TGTGCCACCAGCGCGGGACAGGAAAATGAAAAACTGTTTTTT
>-|TRBJ2-7|TRBV9|-
CASSAGFGMTYEQYF
TGTGCCAGCAGCGCCGGGTTCGGGATGACCTACGAGCAGTACTTC
>-|TRBJ1-2|TRBV29-1|-
CSGDRGDGYTF
TGCAGCGGTGACAGAGGGGATGGCTACACCTTC
>-|TRBJ2-5|TRBV29-1|TRBD2
CSVLAGGLATQYF
TGCAGCGTTTTAGCGGGGGGGCTGGCGACCCAGTACTTC
>few|TRBJ2-5|TRBV29-1|-
CSVQWEGVFQETQYF
TGCAGCGTCCAATGGGAGGGGGTCTTCCAAGAGACCCAGTACTTC
>-|TRBJ1-2|TRBV30|-
CAWSWTLDRGYTF
TGTGCCTGGAGCTGGACATTAGATCGGGGCTACACCTTC
>-|TRBJ2-5|TRBV30|TRBD1
CAWMDRGRRETQYF
TGTGCCTGGATGGACAGGGGCCGCCGGGAGACCCAGTACTTC
>-|TRBJ2-5|TRBV5-1|-
CASSLFLQGQDETQYF
TGCGCCAGCAGCTTGTTTCTGCAGGGTCAGGACGAGACCCAGTACTTC
>few|TRBJ1-4|TRBV6-5|-
CASSSQGLEKLFF
TGTGCCAGCAGTAGCCAGGGGTTGGAAAAACTGTTTTTT
>few|TRBJ1-6|TRBV5-4|-
CASSPGAGGSPLHF
TGTGCCAGCAGCCCCGGGGCGGGGGGGTCACCCCTCCACTTT
>few|TRBJ2-1|TRBV29-1|-
CSVGGTVDSRSYNEQFF
TGCAGCGTTGGAGGGACGGTAGATTCCCGTTCCTACAATGAGCAGTTCTTC
>-|TRBJ1-1|TRBV6-5|TRBD1
CASRTGQGGEAFF
TGTGCCAGCAGAACTGGACAGGGTGGGGAAGCTTTCTTT
>-|TRBJ2-2|TRBV4-1|TRBD2
CASGRGSGELFF
TGCGCCAGCGGGAGGGGTTCCGGGGAGCTGTTTTTT
>-|TRBJ2-5|TRBV13|TRBD2
CASSPREDDGETQYF
TGTGCCAGCAGCCCCCGGGAGGATGATGGGGAGACCCAGTACTTC
>few|TRBJ2-1|TRBV19|-
CASSMGGTEQFF
TGTGCCAGTAGTATGGGTGGGACTGAGCAGTTCTTC
>few|TRBJ1-3|TRBV7-3|-
CASSLTGGADTIYF
TGTGCCAGCAGCTTAACGGGTGGGGCGGACACCATATATTTT
>-|TRBJ2-1|TRBV5-6|TRBD1
CASRDRGRDEQFF
TGTGCCAGCAGGGACAGGGGGCGAGATGAGCAGTTCTTC
>once|TRBJ2-5|TRBV7-8|-
CASSLWLRKSQETQYF
TGTGCCAGCAGCTTATGGCTCAGGAAATCTCAAGAGACCCAGTACTTC
>-|TRBJ2-5|TRBV19|-
CASSIDGEETQYF
TGTGCCAGTAGTATAGACGGAGAAGAGACCCAGTACTTC